Listed below are T cell receptor beta chains from one sample, sequenced in a study of CD8 T cells in ankylosing spondylitis. TCRdb reprocessed the 5' RACE reads via MiXCR and lists one record per CDR3 protein. The profile covers about 840,000 distinct CDR3 sequences, with over 9.5% appearing a single time and under 0.6% taken by the ten largest. Sequenced material: blood, either unsorted or a sorted T cell fraction (not recorded which). The receptors here all came from a male donor with ankylosing spondylitis. CDR3s include the opening cysteine and the closing phenylalanine or tryptophan. D genes are given only for firm matches. Clone sizes are given selectively: once, few, many, or a class where the clone is expanded.

V	D	size	J	DNA	CDR3
TRBV6-1	-	few	TRBJ1-2	TGTGCCAGCTGGTCGGGGGTTGGTGGCTACACCTTC	CASWSGVGGYTF
TRBV20-1	-	few	TRBJ1-4	TGCAGTTCGGGGAATGAAAAACTGTTTTTT	CSSGNEKLFF
TRBV7-2	TRBD1	few	TRBJ2-1	TGTGCCAGCAGCCGCACCGGACAGGACAATGAGCAGTTCTTC	CASSRTGQDNEQFF
TRBV12-3/TRBV12-4	TRBD1	many	TRBJ2-7	TGTGCCAGCAGTCCGGGACAGGGACACGAGCAGTACTTC	CASSPGQGHEQYF
TRBV3-1	TRBD2	few	TRBJ2-1	TGTGCCAGCAGCCAGGGACTAGCGGCCGAAAGCTCCTACAATGAGCAGTTCTTC	CASSQGLAAESSYNEQFF
TRBV20-1	-	many	TRBJ1-1	TGCAGTGCTAGAGATCAAGGGTGGGGCACTGAAGCTTTCTTT	CSARDQGWGTEAFF
TRBV20-1	TRBD2	few	TRBJ2-4	TGCAGTGCAACACTAGCGGCCAAAAACATTCAGTACTTC	CSATLAAKNIQYF
TRBV20-1	-	-	TRBJ2-3	TGCAGTGCTAGACTAGCGTTCACAGATACGCAGTATTTT	CSARLAFTDTQYF
TRBV20-1	-	few	TRBJ1-1	TGCAGTGCACGGCGGGGGGTCACGAACACTGAAGCTTTCTTT	CSARRGVTNTEAFF
TRBV20-1	-	many	TRBJ1-6	TGCAGTGCCCCCGAGAGAGGGGGTTCACCCCTCCACTTT	CSAPERGGSPLHF
TRBV29-1	-	-	TRBJ1-1	TGCAGCGTTAATCCATCCTTGACAGGCAACACTGAAGCTTTCTTT	CSVNPSLTGNTEAFF
TRBV29-1	-	many	TRBJ2-1	TGCAGCGCTGACGGCCCCTACAATGAGCAGTTCTTC	CSADGPYNEQFF
TRBV7-9	-	-	TRBJ2-1	TGCGCCAGCAGCCGCGGCCAGCAGTTCATGCATGAGCAGTTCTTC	CASSRGQQFMHEQFF
TRBV19	-	few	TRBJ1-1	TGTGCCAGTAAGCGGGTCAACACTGAAGCTTTCTTT	CASKRVNTEAFF
TRBV5-1	-	-	TRBJ2-7	TGCGCCAGCAGCTTGGGTAGGTGGAACAGCCCGGCCGAGCAGTACTTC	CASSLGRWNSPAEQYF
TRBV20-1	-	-	TRBJ1-2	TGCAGTCCATGGGGTGTGGGGGGCTACACCTTC	CSPWGVGGYTF
TRBV20-1	-	-	TRBJ1-2	TGCAGTGCTACCACCCGACGGACCAACTATGGCTACACCTTC	CSATTRRTNYGYTF
TRBV12-3/TRBV12-4	-	-	TRBJ1-3	TGTGCCAGCAGTGGGACGGTGGGTTTTTTGGACACCGTATATTTT	CASSGTVGFLDTVYF
TRBV29-1	-	-	TRBJ2-2	TGCAGCGTTGTCTCCTCCCTAGACACCGGGGAGCTGTTTTTT	CSVVSSLDTGELFF
TRBV5-1	-	-	TRBJ1-1	TGCGCCAGCAGCACCCAGACGGGCCTCAACACTGAAGCTTTCTTT	CASSTQTGLNTEAFF
TRBV10-1	-	-	TRBJ2-6	TGCGCCAGCAGTGAGGAGGGCACTGGGGCCAACGTCCTGACTTTC	CASSEEGTGANVLTF
TRBV5-1	-	few	TRBJ2-5	TGCGCCAGCAGCTTGTATTTAGAAGAGACCCAGTACTTC	CASSLYLEETQYF
TRBV13	-	-	TRBJ2-3	TGTGCCAGCAAAGAGGGCGCGGGACGCACAGATACGCAGTATTTT	CASKEGAGRTDTQYF
TRBV7-2	-	many	TRBJ2-3	TGTGCCAGCAGCTTAGCGGGGTCTCTCAGGGATACGCAGTATTTT	CASSLAGSLRDTQYF
TRBV20-1	TRBD1	-	TRBJ2-4	TGCAGTGCTAGAACAGGGGGCGATCCCCTAGGTTTTCTAAACATTCAGTACTTC	CSARTGGDPLGFLNIQYF